One sample yielded the 17 T cell receptor beta chains listed below, sequenced in a study of T cell repertoires in cytomegalovirus infection. These receptors are not linked to any known antigen. TCRdb processed the reads anew with MiXCR; each CDR3 protein has one entry. Among hundreds of thousands of distinct CDR3 sequences listed, about 30% were seen once. The material sequenced was cultured PBMCs, taken from culture after CMV antigen stimulation. Receptors were obtained from a human donor in good health (CMV status not recorded). Some clones in this sample may be carry-over from other donors' samples.

The gene calls are TRBV7-2 and TRBJ2-4; TRBD2 matches 7 bases. V lost 3 bases to trimming and J lost 9 bases; unmatched junction nucleotides: 2. The germline V gene encodes CDR1 SGHTA and CDR2 FQGNSA. The CDR3 contains 12 residues. The CDR3, as DNA: TGTGCCAGCAGCTTCAGGGAGGGCATTCAGTACTTC. Amino acids: CASSFREGIQYF.

This clonotype has only a few counts. The chain has TRBV19 and TRBJ1-1, with D uncertain. This CDR3 spans 16 amino acids. Germline CDR1 reads LNHDA; CDR2 reads SQIVND (reference sequence). V gave up 6 bases and J gave up 5 bases, with 22 bases separating them. The CDR3 coding sequence is TGTGCCAGTAGCCGCCGGGCGACGGCCCGAGGGACTGAAGCTTTCTTT. Translated, it gives CASSRRATARGTEAFF.

V usage is TRBV20-1 and J usage is TRBJ2-7; D might be TRBD2 (5 bases). This CDR3 has 12 residues. Trimming took 6 bases from V and 2 from J, leaving 11 bases between them. Looked up from germline, CDR1 is DFQATT and CDR2 is SNEGSKA (reference sequence). CDR3 sequence: CSAKPGTYEQYF. CDR3 coding DNA: TGCAGTGCCAAACCGGGGACCTACGAGCAGTACTTC.

The chain links TRBV20-1 to TRBJ1-5; tentative D call: TRBD1 (5 bases). The CDR3 has 14 amino acids. The germline V and J ends were trimmed by 6 bases and 5 bases, with 17 bases remaining between them. Germline lookup yields CDR1 DFQATT and CDR2 SNEGSKA (reference sequence). CDR3 loop: CSAEEGTGDQPQHF. DNA for the CDR3: TGCAGTGCGGAGGAGGGGACGGGCGATCAGCCCCAGCATTTT.

A few counts support this clonotype. The chain carries TRBV5-6 and TRBJ2-6, with D unresolved. This CDR3 has 18 residues. The V gene lost 3 bases and the J gene lost 0 bases, with 16 bases spanning the gap. CDR1 and CDR2 from the germline V gene are SGHDT and YYEEEE. CDR3 nucleotide sequence: TGTGCCAGCAGCTACACCGAGCCGGTGTCCTCTGGGGCCAACGTCCTGACTTTC. Translating it yields CASSYTEPVSSGANVLTF.

Here the CDR3 DNA reads TGTGCCAGCAGCAAGGCCCCCTACAATGAGCAGTTCTTC. Amino acids: CASSKAPYNEQFF. This chain uses TRBV11-3 with TRBJ2-1; no clear D gene. CDR1 is SGHNT, CDR2 YENEEA, per germline. The CDR3 runs 13 residues. V lost 5 bases and J lost 2, with 7 bases in between.

This clonotype occurred once. The CDR3 DNA reads TGCGCCAGCAGCGGAGGGGGATCGACCAAAAACATTCAGTACTTC. It codes for CASSGGGSTKNIQYF. This chain joins TRBV5-1 and TRBJ2-4; D possibly matches TRBD1 or TRBD2 (6 bases each). CDR3 length: 15 residues. Looked up from germline, CDR1 is SGHRS and CDR2 is YFSETQ. The ends were cut back, 4 bases at V and 2 bases at J, with 13 bases in the middle.

The chain employs TRBV6-6 and TRBJ2-7, with unresolved D. This CDR3 contains 16 residues. V lost 7 bases, J lost 4 bases, and 23 bases lay in between. The germline V gene encodes CDR1 MNHNY and CDR2 SVGAGI (reference sequence). CDR3 DNA sequence: TGTGCCAGCACTGCTCCCGCGGTCTCCCCTCTTTACGAGCAGTACTTC. It translates to CASTAPAVSPLYEQYF.

The gene calls are TRBV7-8 and TRBJ2-1, with 8 bases lining up with TRBD2. V lost 1 base, J lost 4 bases, and 12 bases stayed unmatched. Germline V gene sequence: CDR1 SGHVS, CDR2 FQNEAQ. The CDR3 has 18 amino acids. The CDR3 DNA sequence: TGTGCCAGCAGCTTAGGGTTTCGGGGGGGGGGCCGATACAATGAGCAGTTCTTC. Its protein is CASSLGFRGGGRYNEQFF.

This clonotype has more than one count but fewer than ten. The rearrangement uses TRBV4-3 and TRBJ2-7, with D possibly being TRBD2 (6 bases). With 3 bases removed from V and 7 bases from J, the gap between germline ends came to 19 bases. The CDR3 is made up of 15 amino acids. CDR1 LGHNA and CDR2 YSLEER come from the germline V gene. CDR3 bases: TGCGCCAGCAGCCAGGCCCTTGGAGGGTCGAGGGAGCAGTACTTC. Its translation is CASSQALGGSREQYF.

This clonotype has only a few counts. V gene TRBV28 combines with J gene TRBJ2-1; 9 bases match TRBD2. The germline V gene encodes CDR1 MDHEN and CDR2 SYDVKM. The length of the CDR3 is 17 residues. J lost 8 bases, V lost 4 bases, and 15 bases had no gene match. CDR3 DNA: TGTGCCAGCAGTTCCGACAGCGGGGGGTCGCTTTCGTATGAGCAGTTCTTC. Amino acids: CASSSDSGGSLSYEQFF.

This clonotype was detected ten times or more. This sequence joins TRBV7-2 and TRBJ2-7; 9 bases are a match to TRBD1. V lost 5 bases to trimming and J lost 6 bases; unmatched junction nucleotides: 5. Germline V gene lookup returns CDR1 SGHTA and CDR2 FQGNSA. This CDR3 comprises 13 residues. For the CDR3, the DNA is TGTGCCAGCAGCAATCGACAGGGGGGCGAGCAGTACTTC. This encodes CASSNRQGGEQYF.

This chain uses TRBV28 with TRBJ1-1; possible D gene TRBD1, 6 bases. The CDR3 covers 12 residues. Trimming took 3 bases from V and 12 from J, leaving 14 bases between them. CDR1 and CDR2 (germline): MDHEN, SYDVKM. The CDR3 protein is CASSFVRTAPFF. As DNA, the CDR3 is TGTGCCAGCAGTTTCGTCAGGACAGCGCCTTTCTTT. Full variable domain (outside the CDR3, taken from reference TRBV28 and TRBJ1-1): DVKVTQSSRYLVKRTGEKVFLECVQDMDHENMFWYRQDPGLGLRLIYFSYDVKMKEKGDIPEGYSVSREKKERFSLILESASTNQTSMYLCASSFVRTAPFFGQGTRLTVV.

This clonotype appeared a few times. The chain combines TRBV4-1 with TRBJ2-1, with TRBD2 identical over 11 bases. Germline-derived CDR1 and CDR2 are MGHRA and YSYEKL. This CDR3 region has 16 residues. J lost 8 bases, V lost 5 bases, and 11 bases had no gene match. CDR3 sequence reads: CASSSLAGGPNDEQFF. The CDR3 nucleotides read TGCGCCAGCAGCTCCTTAGCGGGAGGGCCAAACGATGAGCAGTTCTTC.

This clonotype was recorded many times. J is TRBJ1-2 and V is TRBV7-2; D gene uncertain. The CDR3 length is 13 residues. V dropped 0 bases and J dropped 4 bases, with 6 bases sitting between them. CDR1 is SGHTA, CDR2 FQGNSA, per germline. The CDR3 nucleotides read TGTGCCAGCAGCTTAGCACAGCGCTATGGCTACACCTTC. Translation: CASSLAQRYGYTF.

V usage is TRBV6-6 and J usage is TRBJ2-7, with TRBD2 identical over 9 bases. Germline V lookup: CDR1 MNHNY, CDR2 SVGAGI (reference sequence). J gave up 3 bases and V 6 bases, and 12 bases lay outside the gene matches. The CDR3 totals 16 residues. In nucleotides, the CDR3 is TGTGCCAGCAGCCATCTGGGACTAGCCTCCATCTACGAGCAGTACTTC. Amino acids: CASSHLGLASIYEQYF.

The rearrangement uses TRBV28 and TRBJ2-1; 7 nucleotides match TRBD1. The CDR3 covers 16 residues. Germline V lookup: CDR1 MDHEN, CDR2 SYDVKM. The J segment lost 3 bases and the V segment lost 1 base, leaving 6 bases of the junction unmatched. DNA of the CDR3: TGTGCCAGCAGTTTATTGTACAGGGGAATCTACAATGAGCAGTTCTTC. It is translated as CASSLLYRGIYNEQFF.